A selection of T cell receptor beta chains follows, all from one sample in a study of blood T cell repertoires in COVID-19. Using immunoSEQ multiplex PCR, the repertoire was profiled, and TCRdb retains in-frame clones only, with some absent. The sample yields under 450,000 clones, approximately 89% seen once. Sequenced material: PBMCs or T cells enriched from blood (not recorded which). These receptors were obtained from a man under 40 who had recovered from COVID-19. The CDR3 runs from the conserved cysteine through the conserved F or W. Each record gives: clone size, D gene, V gene, J gene, CDR3 DNA, CDR3 protein. The D gene is left open where the match is weak. Size is omitted from some rows. Given values are once, few, many or a class for expanded clones.

abundance: -; d_gene: -; v_gene: TRBV5-4; j_gene: TRBJ1-2; CDR3nt: TGTGCCAGCAGCTTGGGTCAAGATAAGAGGTGGCGTGACTATGGCTACACCTTC; CDR3aa: CASSLGQDKRWRDYGYTF
abundance: -; d_gene: -; v_gene: TRBV20-1; j_gene: TRBJ1-1; CDR3nt: TGCGGGGGGGTGAGGTACACTGAAGCTTTCTTT; CDR3aa: CGGVRYTEAFF
abundance: -; d_gene: TRBD1; v_gene: TRBV5-1; j_gene: TRBJ1-5; CDR3nt: TGCGCCAGCAGCTTGGGGGGACAGGAGTATCAGCCCCAGCATTTT; CDR3aa: CASSLGGQEYQPQHF
abundance: -; d_gene: -; v_gene: TRBV30; j_gene: TRBJ1-2; CDR3nt: TGTGCCTGGAGACCCCCAGGCTACTATGGCTACACCTTC; CDR3aa: CAWRPPGYYGYTF
abundance: -; d_gene: -; v_gene: TRBV10-3; j_gene: TRBJ1-2; CDR3nt: TGTGCCATCAGTGACTCGTCGGGGGTAGGCTACACCTTC; CDR3aa: CAISDSSGVGYTF
abundance: -; d_gene: -; v_gene: TRBV19; j_gene: TRBJ1-2; CDR3nt: TGTGCCAGTAGTATTAACAGATTCCTTAACTATGGCTACACCTTC; CDR3aa: CASSINRFLNYGYTF
abundance: -; d_gene: TRBD1; v_gene: TRBV12-5; j_gene: TRBJ2-2; CDR3nt: TGTGCTAGTGGTTTGACAGGACAGGGGGTCACCGGGGAGCTGTTTTTT; CDR3aa: CASGLTGQGVTGELFF
abundance: -; d_gene: TRBD2; v_gene: TRBV6-6; j_gene: TRBJ2-1; CDR3nt: TGTGCCACCCTTAGCGGGGGGGGGTACAATGAGCAGTTCTTC; CDR3aa: CATLSGGGYNEQFF
abundance: -; d_gene: TRBD1; v_gene: TRBV7-9; j_gene: TRBJ2-1; CDR3nt: TGTGCCAGCAGCGAAAGGGACAGAAGCTACAATGAGCAGTTCTTC; CDR3aa: CASSERDRSYNEQFF
abundance: -; d_gene: TRBD1; v_gene: TRBV5-4; j_gene: TRBJ1-4; CDR3nt: TGTGCCAGCAGCGGGGACAGGAGTGATGAAAAACTGTTTTTT; CDR3aa: CASSGDRSDEKLFF
abundance: -; d_gene: -; v_gene: TRBV30; j_gene: TRBJ1-3; CDR3nt: TGTGCCTGGGGTAACGGCGGGGGAAACACCATATATTTT; CDR3aa: CAWGNGGGNTIYF
abundance: -; d_gene: -; v_gene: TRBV5-1; j_gene: TRBJ1-1; CDR3nt: TGCGCCAGCAGTTCTGAGGTGAACACTGAAGCTTTCTTT; CDR3aa: CASSSEVNTEAFF
abundance: -; d_gene: TRBD2; v_gene: TRBV15; j_gene: TRBJ2-1; CDR3nt: TGTGCCACCAGCAGACCCAGCGGGGGGGCCAACAATGAGCAGTTCTTC; CDR3aa: CATSRPSGGANNEQFF
abundance: few; d_gene: -; v_gene: TRBV3-1/TRBV3-2; j_gene: TRBJ1-2; CDR3nt: TGTGCCAGCAGCCTCCAGGGTTCGGGGGATGGCTACACCTTC; CDR3aa: CASSLQGSGDGYTF
abundance: -; d_gene: -; v_gene: TRBV25-1; j_gene: TRBJ1-2; CDR3nt: TGTGCCAGCAGTGAACAGGGGCCTCTCACTAATGGCTACACCTTC; CDR3aa: CASSEQGPLTNGYTF
abundance: -; d_gene: -; v_gene: TRBV7-9; j_gene: TRBJ2-5; CDR3nt: TGTGCCAGCAGCCCCTTGGAGGGGGGGAACGATGAGACCCAGTACTTC; CDR3aa: CASSPLEGGNDETQYF
abundance: -; d_gene: -; v_gene: TRBV14; j_gene: TRBJ1-4; CDR3nt: TGTGCCAGCAGCCAAGTTGGCGGGCCACAGTACGAAAAACTGTTTTTT; CDR3aa: CASSQVGGPQYEKLFF
abundance: -; d_gene: TRBD2; v_gene: TRBV4-1; j_gene: TRBJ2-1; CDR3nt: TGCGCCAGCAGCCAAGTAGGGAGCGGGGATCAGTTCTTC; CDR3aa: CASSQVGSGDQFF
abundance: -; d_gene: -; v_gene: TRBV4-2; j_gene: TRBJ2-7; CDR3nt: TGTGCCAGCAGCCAAGAGAATACAGGGTTTAGGTCCTACGAGCAGTACTTC; CDR3aa: CASSQENTGFRSYEQYF
abundance: -; d_gene: -; v_gene: TRBV12-5; j_gene: TRBJ2-2; CDR3nt: TGTGCTAGTGGTTTGGTCGGTCTACCCGAGACCGGGGAGCTGTTTTTT; CDR3aa: CASGLVGLPETGELFF
abundance: -; d_gene: -; v_gene: TRBV18; j_gene: TRBJ2-2; CDR3nt: TGTGCCAGCTCACCTTTGTTAGACACCGGGGAGCTGTTTTTT; CDR3aa: CASSPLLDTGELFF
abundance: -; d_gene: -; v_gene: TRBV2; j_gene: TRBJ1-2; CDR3nt: TGTGCCAGCAGTGAAGGGTTCGGCTATGGCTACACCTTC; CDR3aa: CASSEGFGYGYTF
abundance: -; d_gene: TRBD1; v_gene: TRBV10-2; j_gene: TRBJ2-1; CDR3nt: TGCGCCAGCACCCCGACAGGGGAAGCCTACAATGAGCAGTTCTTC; CDR3aa: CASTPTGEAYNEQFF
abundance: -; d_gene: -; v_gene: TRBV6-5; j_gene: TRBJ2-1; CDR3nt: TGTGCCAGCAGTTATGGGTCCCCCGCCGGGGGCAATGAGCAGTTCTTC; CDR3aa: CASSYGSPAGGNEQFF
abundance: -; d_gene: -; v_gene: TRBV5-3; j_gene: TRBJ1-2; CDR3nt: TGTGCCAGAAGCTTGAGGCCGGGTGGCTATGGCTACACCTTC; CDR3aa: CARSLRPGGYGYTF
abundance: few; d_gene: -; v_gene: TRBV15; j_gene: TRBJ1-2; CDR3nt: TGTGCCACCAGCAGAGATAGTCAGGGTATGGGCTACACCTTC; CDR3aa: CATSRDSQGMGYTF
abundance: -; d_gene: -; v_gene: TRBV19; j_gene: TRBJ1-3; CDR3nt: TGTGCCAGTAAGAGCGGAAGCTCTGGAAACACCATATATTTT; CDR3aa: CASKSGSSGNTIYF
abundance: -; d_gene: TRBD2; v_gene: TRBV9; j_gene: TRBJ2-3; CDR3nt: TGTGCCAGCAGCGCTAGCGGGGGGGCTTCCACAGATACGCAGTATTTT; CDR3aa: CASSASGGASTDTQYF
abundance: -; d_gene: -; v_gene: TRBV11-2; j_gene: TRBJ1-1; CDR3nt: TGTGCCAGCAGCCCCCGGGTGAACACTGAAGCTTTCTTT; CDR3aa: CASSPRVNTEAFF
abundance: -; d_gene: TRBD1; v_gene: TRBV7-2; j_gene: TRBJ1-3; CDR3nt: TGTGCCAGCAGCCCCGGGACAGGGGGCAACACCATATATTTT; CDR3aa: CASSPGTGGNTIYF
abundance: -; d_gene: TRBD2; v_gene: TRBV6-5; j_gene: TRBJ2-1; CDR3nt: TGTGCCAGCAGTAACGGGAGGGGACGGAAGTTCTTC; CDR3aa: CASSNGRGRKFF
abundance: -; d_gene: -; v_gene: TRBV10-3; j_gene: TRBJ2-2; CDR3nt: TGTGCCACCAGGAGTGGTTCCGGGGAGCTGTTTTTT; CDR3aa: CATRSGSGELFF
abundance: -; d_gene: -; v_gene: TRBV11-2; j_gene: TRBJ1-1; CDR3nt: TGTGCCAGCAGACAGATCGACAGCCAGAACACTGAAGCTTTCTTT; CDR3aa: CASRQIDSQNTEAFF
abundance: few; d_gene: -; v_gene: TRBV3-1/TRBV3-2; j_gene: TRBJ2-7; CDR3nt: TGTGCCAGCAGCCGTACAGGGGTAGGAGGGGAGCAGTACTTC; CDR3aa: CASSRTGVGGEQYF
abundance: -; d_gene: -; v_gene: TRBV6-1; j_gene: TRBJ1-6; CDR3nt: TGTGCCACCACCTTCGGGTCGTATAATTCACCCCTCCACTTT; CDR3aa: CATTFGSYNSPLHF
abundance: -; d_gene: TRBD1; v_gene: TRBV10-3; j_gene: TRBJ1-2; CDR3nt: TGTGCCATCAGTGACGGGACAGGGATAGGCTACACCTTC; CDR3aa: CAISDGTGIGYTF
abundance: -; d_gene: -; v_gene: TRBV6-5; j_gene: TRBJ2-2; CDR3nt: TGTGCCAGCAGTTACTCGAATGGGCTCGGGGAGCTGTTTTTT; CDR3aa: CASSYSNGLGELFF
abundance: -; d_gene: TRBD1; v_gene: TRBV7-2; j_gene: TRBJ1-4; CDR3nt: TGTGCCAGCAGCTTAAACAGGGGCGAAAAACTGTTTTTT; CDR3aa: CASSLNRGEKLFF
abundance: -; d_gene: -; v_gene: TRBV30; j_gene: TRBJ1-5; CDR3nt: TGTGCCTGGAGTGGGGGAGCGGGCAATCAGCCCCAGCATTTT; CDR3aa: CAWSGGAGNQPQHF
abundance: -; d_gene: -; v_gene: TRBV29-1; j_gene: TRBJ1-4; CDR3nt: TGCAGCGTAAAGCTAGGTGGTGAAAAACTGTTTTTT; CDR3aa: CSVKLGGEKLFF
abundance: -; d_gene: TRBD2; v_gene: TRBV9; j_gene: TRBJ2-5; CDR3nt: TGTGCCAGCAGCCCAACCGGACTAGCACAAGAGACCCAGTACTTC; CDR3aa: CASSPTGLAQETQYF
abundance: -; d_gene: -; v_gene: TRBV9; j_gene: TRBJ1-5; CDR3nt: TGTGCCAGCAGCGGAGGGGGTAGCAATCAGCCCCAGCATTTT; CDR3aa: CASSGGGSNQPQHF
abundance: -; d_gene: -; v_gene: TRBV7-9; j_gene: TRBJ1-5; CDR3nt: TGTGCCAGCAGCTACAATGGCAATCAGCCCCAGCATTTT; CDR3aa: CASSYNGNQPQHF
abundance: -; d_gene: -; v_gene: TRBV5-1; j_gene: TRBJ1-1; CDR3nt: TGCGCCAGCACCCGGGCGGGGAACACTGAAGCTTTCTTT; CDR3aa: CASTRAGNTEAFF
abundance: -; d_gene: TRBD1; v_gene: TRBV11-2; j_gene: TRBJ1-5; CDR3nt: TGTGCCAGCAGTTTAGGGGGCAAACAGCCCCAGCATTTT; CDR3aa: CASSLGGKQPQHF
abundance: -; d_gene: TRBD1; v_gene: TRBV6-5; j_gene: TRBJ2-5; CDR3nt: TGTGCCAGCTATCGAGACAGGGGGGAGACCCAGTACTTC; CDR3aa: CASYRDRGETQYF
abundance: -; d_gene: -; v_gene: TRBV6-1; j_gene: TRBJ2-1; CDR3nt: TGTGCCAGCAGCGAAACCTTAGATATGTCCTACAATGAGCAGTTCTTC; CDR3aa: CASSETLDMSYNEQFF
abundance: -; d_gene: -; v_gene: TRBV29-1; j_gene: TRBJ2-1; CDR3nt: TGCAGCGGCCGCGGGCGTGAGCCCAATGAGCAGTTCTTC; CDR3aa: CSGRGREPNEQFF
abundance: -; d_gene: -; v_gene: TRBV18; j_gene: TRBJ1-5; CDR3nt: TGTGCCAGCTCACCATCGGGCAATCAGCCCCAGCATTTT; CDR3aa: CASSPSGNQPQHF
abundance: -; d_gene: TRBD2; v_gene: TRBV11-2; j_gene: TRBJ2-5; CDR3nt: TGTGCCAGCAGCCCCCAAGCGGGGGGGTACCAAGAGACCCAGTACTTC; CDR3aa: CASSPQAGGYQETQYF
abundance: -; d_gene: TRBD1; v_gene: TRBV4-1; j_gene: TRBJ1-4; CDR3nt: TGCGCCAGCAGCGAACGGACAGGGGGCTTGGGGAATGAAAAACTGTTTTTT; CDR3aa: CASSERTGGLGNEKLFF
abundance: -; d_gene: TRBD2; v_gene: TRBV24-1; j_gene: TRBJ2-7; CDR3nt: TGTGCCACCAGAAGTTTTAGCGGGGGGGCGGGTGAGCAGTACTTC; CDR3aa: CATRSFSGGAGEQYF
abundance: -; d_gene: -; v_gene: TRBV12-3/TRBV12-4; j_gene: TRBJ1-2; CDR3nt: TGTGCCAGCAGTTTAGACAGCTATGGCTACACCTTC; CDR3aa: CASSLDSYGYTF
abundance: -; d_gene: -; v_gene: TRBV4-1; j_gene: TRBJ1-5; CDR3nt: TGCGCCAGCAGCCCGCTAGGGGGGGGAAATCAGCCCCAGCATTTT; CDR3aa: CASSPLGGGNQPQHF
abundance: -; d_gene: -; v_gene: TRBV10-1; j_gene: TRBJ2-7; CDR3nt: TGCGCCAGCAGTGAGTCGAGGCAGGGTGGCTACGAGCAGTACTTC; CDR3aa: CASSESRQGGYEQYF
abundance: -; d_gene: TRBD1; v_gene: TRBV2; j_gene: TRBJ2-4; CDR3nt: TGTGCCAGCAGTCGGGGACAGGGCGGAAACATTCAGTACTTC; CDR3aa: CASSRGQGGNIQYF
abundance: -; d_gene: TRBD2; v_gene: TRBV24-1; j_gene: TRBJ2-1; CDR3nt: TGTGCCACCAGTGACGGACTAGGCAATGAGCAGTTCTTC; CDR3aa: CATSDGLGNEQFF
abundance: -; d_gene: TRBD1; v_gene: TRBV24-1; j_gene: TRBJ1-5; CDR3nt: TGTGCCACCAGTGATCCAGGACAGGGGGCTATTATATGGCCCCAGCATTTT; CDR3aa: CATSDPGQGAIIWPQHF
abundance: -; d_gene: -; v_gene: TRBV6-1; j_gene: TRBJ2-7; CDR3nt: TGTGCCAGCAGTGAAGCGCAGATCTCCGAGCAGTACTTC; CDR3aa: CASSEAQISEQYF